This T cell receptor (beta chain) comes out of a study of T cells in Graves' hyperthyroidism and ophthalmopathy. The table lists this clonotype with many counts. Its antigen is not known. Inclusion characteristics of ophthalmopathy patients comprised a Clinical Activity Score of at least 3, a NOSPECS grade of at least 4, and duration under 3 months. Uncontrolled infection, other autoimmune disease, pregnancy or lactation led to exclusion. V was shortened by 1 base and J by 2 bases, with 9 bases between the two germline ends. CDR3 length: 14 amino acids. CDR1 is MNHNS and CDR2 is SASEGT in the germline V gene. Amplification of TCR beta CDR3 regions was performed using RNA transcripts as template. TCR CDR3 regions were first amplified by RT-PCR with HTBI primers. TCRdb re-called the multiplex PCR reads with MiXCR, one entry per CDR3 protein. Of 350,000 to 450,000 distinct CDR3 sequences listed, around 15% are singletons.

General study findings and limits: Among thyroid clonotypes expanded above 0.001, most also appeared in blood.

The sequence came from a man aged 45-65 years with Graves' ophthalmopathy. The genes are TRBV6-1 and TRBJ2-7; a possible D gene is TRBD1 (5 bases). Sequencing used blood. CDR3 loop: CASSEGSGPYEQYF. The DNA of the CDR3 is TGTGCCAGCAGTGAAGGTTCAGGGCCCTACGAGCAGTACTTC.